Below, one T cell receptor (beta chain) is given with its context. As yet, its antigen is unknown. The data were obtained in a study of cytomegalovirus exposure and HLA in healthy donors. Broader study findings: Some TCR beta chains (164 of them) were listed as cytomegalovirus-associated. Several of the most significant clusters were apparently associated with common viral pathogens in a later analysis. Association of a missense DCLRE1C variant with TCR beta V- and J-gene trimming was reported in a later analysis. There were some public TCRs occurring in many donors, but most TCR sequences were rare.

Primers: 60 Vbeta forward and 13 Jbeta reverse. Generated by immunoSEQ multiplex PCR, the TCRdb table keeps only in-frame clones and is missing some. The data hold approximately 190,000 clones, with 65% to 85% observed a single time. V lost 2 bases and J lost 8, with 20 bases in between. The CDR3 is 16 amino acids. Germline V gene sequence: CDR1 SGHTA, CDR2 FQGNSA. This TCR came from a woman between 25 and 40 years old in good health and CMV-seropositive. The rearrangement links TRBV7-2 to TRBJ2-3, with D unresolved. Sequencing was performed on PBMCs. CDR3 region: CASSLFPRGLGGTQYF. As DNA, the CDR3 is TGTGCCAGCAGCTTATTTCCCCGCGGCCTAGGCGGTACGCAGTATTTT.